This passage covers 22 T cell receptor beta chains from one sample sequenced in a study of response to subunit inactivated influenza vaccine. One entry per CDR3 protein results from TCRdb running MiXCR on the RT-PCR reads. The table records a few hundred thousand distinct CDR3 sequences, 13% to 15% of them present only once. Source: PBMCs from blood, taken less than 13 days after vaccination. These TCRs come from a middle-aged man who received an inactivated influenza vaccine.

In its sample, this clonotype was seen many times. The V call is TRBV5-1, the J call TRBJ2-2; D is uncertain. CDR3 size: 15 residues. CDR1 and CDR2 (germline): SGHRS, YFSETQ. The V end lost 0 bases, the J end lost 0 bases, and 6 bases lay between the germline ends. CDR3: CASSLGQPNTGELFF. CDR3 DNA sequence: TGCGCCAGCAGCTTGGGGCAGCCGAACACCGGGGAGCTGTTTTTT. Full variable domain (remainder filled in from reference TRBV5-1 and TRBJ2-2): KAGVTQTPRYLIKTRGQQVTLSCSPISGHRSVSWYQQTPGQGLQFLFEYFSETQRNKGNFPGRFSGRQFSNSRSEMNVSTLELGDSALYLCASSLGQPNTGELFFGEGSRLTVL.

The chain couples TRBV15 to TRBJ2-5; possible D gene TRBD2, 5 bases. The ends were cut back, 0 bases at V and 5 bases at J, with 16 bases in the middle. CDR1 is LNHNV and CDR2 is YYDKDF in the germline V gene (reference sequence). The CDR3 totals 16 residues. The CDR3 DNA reads as TGTGCCACCAGCAGAGATGGAACTTCTAGCCTGGAGACCCAGTACTTC. This codes for CATSRDGTSSLETQYF.

The genes are TRBV24-1 and TRBJ1-1; D is ambiguous. CDR1 and CDR2 from the germline V gene are KGHDR and SFDVKD. This CDR3 has 15 amino acids. Trimming shortened V by 7 bases and J by 0 bases, and 14 bases separated the two germline ends. Written as DNA, the CDR3 is TGTGCCACCAGAGAGGTCTTCCGCATGAACACTGAAGCTTTCTTT. Protein product: CATREVFRMNTEAFF.

The V gene is TRBV9, the J gene TRBJ1-3; tentatively, D is TRBD1 (5 bases). The V end lost 3 bases, the J end lost 3 bases, and 13 bases lay between the germline ends. Germline V gene sequence: CDR1 SGDLS, CDR2 YYNGEE. This CDR3 is 15 amino acids long. Here the CDR3 DNA reads TGTGCCAGCAGCGCTACAGGAAATATTGGAAACACCATATATTTT. This encodes CASSATGNIGNTIYF.

This clonotype came up a few times. The chain is built from TRBV20-1 and TRBJ1-6; D gene unclear. Trimming took off 3 bases at V and 9 bases at J, with 12 bases between the two ends. The CDR3 covers 13 residues. Germline CDR1 DFQATT, CDR2 SNEGSKA (reference sequence). CDR3 in DNA: TGCAGTGCTAGTCCGGGGATTCTTTCACCCCTCCACTTT. Translating gives CSASPGILSPLHF.

The chain uses TRBV7-6 and TRBJ1-1, with 7 bases that match TRBD1. With V trimmed by 2 bases and J by 4 bases, 4 bases remained unmatched. The CDR3 loop spans 14 amino acids. Looked up from germline, CDR1 is SGHVS and CDR2 is FNYEAQ. The CDR3 nucleotides read TGTGCCAGCAGCTTAAAGACAGGGAGCACTGAAGCTTTCTTT. Protein: CASSLKTGSTEAFF. Variable domain in full (rest from reference TRBV7-6 and TRBJ1-1): GAGVSQSPRYKVTKRGQDVALRCDPISGHVSLYWYRQALGQGPEFLTYFNYEAQQDKSGLPNDRFSAERPEGSISTLTIQRTEQRDSAMYRCASSLKTGSTEAFFGQGTRLTVV.

This clonotype has ten or more counts. The rearrangement links TRBV6-1 to TRBJ1-6; no firm D call. Trimming took 8 bases from V and 9 from J, leaving 20 bases between them. CDR3 length: 15 residues. Per the germline V gene, CDR1 is MNHNS and CDR2 is SASEGT. CDR3 in amino acids: CASGFLMDSGSPLHF. CDR3 DNA sequence: TGTGCCAGCGGCTTCCTAATGGATTCGGGTTCACCCCTCCACTTT.

This clonotype was seen more than once but under ten times. The gene calls are TRBV6-5 and TRBJ1-1; tentative D call: TRBD1 (6 bases). V lost 0 bases, J lost 3 bases, and 8 bases lay in between. This CDR3 region has 14 residues. Germline V gives CDR1 MNHEY, CDR2 SVGAGI. This chain's CDR3 is CASSYSSGDTEAFF. The CDR3 DNA sequence: TGTGCCAGCAGTTACTCATCAGGGGACACTGAAGCTTTCTTT.

The chain joins TRBV2 to TRBJ1-4; 9 bases match TRBD1. The germline CDR1 and CDR2 sequences are SNHLY and FYNNEI. This CDR3 comprises 15 residues. The V gene end was trimmed by 4 bases and the J gene end by 8 bases; junction bases not matched to a gene: 8. CDR3 nucleotides: TGTGCCAGCAGTGTTACCGGGACAGGGAGCGAAAAACTGTTTTTT. Amino acid sequence: CASSVTGTGSEKLFF.

This clonotype has at least ten counts. V gene TRBV29-1 combines with J gene TRBJ2-3, with 7 bases aligning to TRBD1. V shed 0 bases, J shed 3 bases, and the junction held 3 bases outside the gene matches. The CDR3 contains 14 residues. CDR1 and CDR2 from the germline V gene are SQVTM and ANQGSEA. The CDR3 sequence: CSVEESGGTDTQYF. Written as DNA, the CDR3 is TGCAGCGTTGAAGAGTCAGGGGGTACAGATACGCAGTATTTT.

The chain employs TRBV19 and TRBJ2-1, with TRBD2 matching over 14 bases. Germline V CDR1 and CDR2: LNHDA, SQIVND (reference sequence). The trim removed 4 bases at V and 9 bases at J, leaving 5 bases unmatched. The CDR3 runs 15 residues. The CDR3 loop reads CASSTGTSGSREQFF. The CDR3 nucleotides read TGTGCCAGTAGTACTGGGACTAGCGGGAGTCGTGAGCAGTTCTTC.

There are a few counts of this clonotype. The genes are TRBV7-9 and TRBJ2-1, with D possibly matching TRBD2 (5 bases). The CDR3 totals 12 residues. CDR1 is SEHNR and CDR2 is FQNEAQ in the germline V gene (reference sequence). V lost 1 base and J 9 bases, leaving 7 bases between the germline ends. The CDR3 bases are TGTGCCAGCAGCTTAGATGAGGGTGAGCAGTTCTTC. Protein product: CASSLDEGEQFF.

V usage is TRBV6-2 or TRBV6-3 and J usage is TRBJ2-7; possibly TRBD2 for D (6 bases). Germline V CDR1 and CDR2: MNHEY, SVGEGT. The CDR3 spans 16 residues. Trimming took 6 bases from V and 3 from J, leaving 21 bases between them. The DNA of the CDR3 is TGTGCCAGCAGCCGGGGCGGGATTAGGCCCAACTACGAGCAGTACTTC. This sequence encodes CASSRGGIRPNYEQYF.

This clonotype was counted between two and nine times. The V call is TRBV4-1, the J call TRBJ2-7, with a weak D call TRBD2 (5 bases). CDR1 and CDR2 (germline): MGHRA, YSYEKL. This CDR3 contains 13 residues. V lost 6 bases and J 0 bases, leaving 9 bases between the germline ends. CDR3 sequence reads: CASSMRDSYEQYF. CDR3 in DNA: TGCGCCAGCAGTATGAGGGACTCCTACGAGCAGTACTTC.

This clonotype occurred many times. The chain employs TRBV7-6 and TRBJ1-3; no reliable D call. The germline V gene has CDR1 SGHVS and CDR2 FNYEAQ. The CDR3 length is 15 residues. Trimming took 3 bases from V and 0 from J, leaving 9 bases between them. CDR3 sequence reads: CASSFSGDSGNTIYF. The CDR3 nucleotides are TGTGCCAGCAGCTTCTCCGGTGACTCTGGAAACACCATATATTTT.

This clonotype was seen a handful of times. The rearrangement joins TRBV6-2 or TRBV6-3 to TRBJ2-7; 9 nucleotides match TRBD1. From germline, CDR1 is MNHEY and CDR2 SVGEGT. CDR3 length equals 15 residues. The trim removed 5 bases at V and 0 bases at J, leaving 5 bases unmatched. CDR3 sequence reads: CASSHGQGLSYEQYF. The CDR3 region has the DNA TGTGCCAGCAGTCACGGACAGGGGCTCTCCTACGAGCAGTACTTC.

The chain combines TRBV27 with TRBJ2-5, with TRBD2 identical over 14 bases. The CDR3 runs 16 residues. V lost 4 bases, J lost 5 bases, and 6 bases stayed unmatched. Germline-derived CDR1 and CDR2 are MNHEY and SMNVEV (reference sequence). CDR3 protein: CASSSRLAGGLETQYF. DNA for the CDR3: TGTGCCAGCAGTTCAAGACTAGCGGGAGGGCTGGAGACCCAGTACTTC.

Only a few counts were recorded for this clonotype. This chain links TRBV29-1 with TRBJ2-1, with D possibly TRBD1 on 6 matching bases. Germline CDR1 reads SQVTM; CDR2 reads ANQGSEA. The V and J ends lost 3 bases and 12 bases respectively, with 15 bases between them. The CDR3 contains 12 residues. CDR3 region: CSVEDQGQRQFF. The CDR3 DNA is TGCAGCGTTGAGGATCAGGGGCAAAGGCAGTTCTTC.

The sample holds many counts of this clonotype. The chain employs TRBV7-9 and TRBJ1-1; no clear D. CDR3 length equals 16 residues. Germline V gives CDR1 SEHNR, CDR2 FQNEAQ (reference sequence). V was shortened by 4 bases and J by 4 bases, with 19 bases between the two germline ends. CDR3 nucleotide sequence: TGTGCCAGCAGCTCCGGTCCACAGACTAGGAGCACTGAAGCTTTCTTT. Its protein is CASSSGPQTRSTEAFF.

The J gene is TRBJ2-1, the V gene TRBV29-1; the match to TRBD2 covers 9 bases. CDR1 and CDR2 (germline): SQVTM, ANQGSEA. The CDR3 contains 15 residues. The V gene end was trimmed by 6 bases and the J gene end by 3 bases; junction bases not matched to a gene: 9. In DNA form, the CDR3 reads TGCAGCGTGGAGGCGGCGCGGGGGGGCTACAATGAGCAGTTCTTC. Amino acids: CSVEAARGGYNEQFF.

This clonotype turned up a few times. The chain recombines TRBV5-1 with TRBJ1-6; TRBD1 is a possible D gene (6 bases). V lost 4 bases and J lost 10, with 15 bases in between. CDR1 SGHRS and CDR2 YFSETQ come from the germline V gene. The CDR3 runs to 14 residues. CDR3 sequence: CASSTDSLQSPLHF. In DNA, the CDR3 is TGCGCCAGCAGCACGGACAGCCTACAATCACCCCTCCACTTT. The full variable domain, in which reference TRBV5-1 and TRBJ1-6 provide the parts outside the CDR3, is KAGVTQTPRYLIKTRGQQVTLSCSPISGHRSVSWYQQTPGQGLQFLFEYFSETQRNKGNFPGRFSGRQFSNSRSEMNVSTLELGDSALYLCASSTDSLQSPLHFGNGTRLTVT.

This clonotype was found many times. V gene TRBV20-1 combines with J gene TRBJ2-1; a possible D gene is TRBD2 (5 bases). Per the germline V gene, CDR1 is DFQATT and CDR2 is SNEGSKA (reference sequence). This CDR3 has 16 residues. Trimming stripped 1 base from V and 3 bases from J, with 16 bases between. The CDR3 DNA reads as TGCAGTGCTAGAGGTTCGAGCAGAGGGATCTACAATGAGCAGTTCTTC. Translating gives CSARGSSRGIYNEQFF.